The 13 T cell receptor beta chains below come from one sample, sequenced in a study of shared clonotypes between healthy human individuals. Method: immunoSEQ multiplex PCR; TCRdb's copy keeps in-frame clones and lacks some. The sample lists hundreds of thousands of clones; approximately 96% were seen once. CD8 cells regarded as naive lacked CD45RO, were positively chosen for CCR7, and omitted terminally differentiated effector memory CD45RA+ cells. Sequences were obtained from naive CD8+ T cells sorted from blood. These receptor sequences come from a woman in her 30s in good health.

V and J are TRBV5-5 and TRBJ2-1; D is perhaps TRBD1 or TRBD2 (6 bases each). The length of the CDR3 is 15 residues. Germline CDR1 is SGHKS and CDR2 is YYEKEE (reference sequence). The germline V and J ends were trimmed by 3 bases and 0 bases, with 10 bases remaining between them. In nucleotides, the CDR3 is TGTGCCAGCAGCTCCACGGGGGCCTCCTACAATGAGCAGTTCTTC. Translating it yields CASSSTGASYNEQFF.

The chain uses TRBV5-1 and TRBJ2-7, with 10 bases that match TRBD2. CDR3 length: 16 amino acids. Germline CDR1 reads SGHRS; CDR2 reads YFSETQ. V lost 4 bases, J lost 2 bases, and 9 bases stayed unmatched. CDR3 bases: TGCGCCAGCAGCCAAGATACTAGCGGGGAAGCCTACGAGCAGTACTTC. Translation: CASSQDTSGEAYEQYF.

The rearrangement uses TRBV28 and TRBJ2-2; 7 nucleotides line up with TRBD1. From germline, CDR1 is MDHEN and CDR2 SYDVKM. The CDR3 covers 14 residues. Trimming took 5 bases from V and 3 from J; bases not matched to a gene: 3. The CDR3 is CASSDRDYTGELFF. The CDR3 nucleotides read TGTGCCAGCAGTGACAGGGATTACACCGGGGAGCTGTTTTTT.

The chain combines TRBV6-1 with TRBJ2-2; D might be TRBD2 (6 bases). Germline CDR1 is MNHNS and CDR2 is SASEGT. The CDR3 covers 16 residues. Trimming removed 0 bases from V and 3 bases from J, with 11 bases in between. The CDR3 protein is CASSEAGDSYTGELFF. In nucleotides, the CDR3 is TGTGCCAGCAGTGAAGCCGGGGACTCCTACACCGGGGAGCTGTTTTTT.

The CDR3 coding sequence is TGTGCCAGCAGCCGCGAACGGCAGGGGGTCTACGAGCAGTACTTC. The encoded protein is CASSRERQGVYEQYF. This chain joins TRBV14 and TRBJ2-7; 7 bases map to TRBD1. Unmatched junction bases numbered 9, after V lost 4 bases and J lost 3 bases. Germline V gene sequence: CDR1 SGHDN, CDR2 FVKESK. The CDR3 spans 15 residues. Combining the CDR3 with reference TRBV14 and TRBJ2-7 gives the whole variable domain EAGVTQFPSHSVIEKGQTVTLRCDPISGHDNLYWYRRVMGKEIKFLLHFVKESKQDESGMPNNRFLAERTGGTYSTLKVQPAELEDSGVYFCASSRERQGVYEQYFGPGTRLTVT.

This chain joins TRBV28 and TRBJ2-4; D uncertain. Germline-derived CDR1 and CDR2 are MDHEN and SYDVKM. V was cut by 7 bases and J by 4 bases, with 8 bases left in between. This CDR3 spans 12 amino acids. The CDR3 nucleotides read TGTGCCAGCATCGGACCTAAAAACATTCAGTACTTC. This sequence encodes CASIGPKNIQYF. Full variable domain (missing parts from reference TRBV28 and TRBJ2-4): DVKVTQSSRYLVKRTGEKVFLECVQDMDHENMFWYRQDPGLGLRLIYFSYDVKMKEKGDIPEGYSVSREKKERFSLILESASTNQTSMYLCASIGPKNIQYFGAGTRLSVL.

The chain is built from TRBV6-5 and TRBJ2-1; D not resolved. CDR1 is MNHEY and CDR2 is SVGAGI in the germline V gene. This CDR3 spans 12 amino acids. V dropped 8 bases and J dropped 5 bases, with 10 bases sitting between them. This CDR3 is CASGRRNNEQFF. In DNA, the CDR3 is TGTGCCAGCGGTCGTCGCAACAATGAGCAGTTCTTC.

J is TRBJ2-7 and V is TRBV28; D is perhaps TRBD1 (6 bases). The V gene's germline CDR1 is MDHEN and CDR2 SYDVKM. V was pared by 4 bases and J by 3 bases, with 19 bases between. This CDR3 comprises 16 residues. This CDR3 reads CASSYTTKGHLYEQYF. The CDR3 nucleotides read TGTGCCAGCAGTTACACCACAAAGGGACACCTCTACGAGCAGTACTTC.

This clone occurred once. V usage is TRBV5-8 and J usage is TRBJ2-3, with TRBD1 matching over 11 bases. This CDR3 spans 15 amino acids. Unmatched junction bases numbered 8, after V lost 6 bases and J lost 5 bases. Germline CDR1 is SGHTS and CDR2 is YDEGEE. CDR3 bases: TGTGCCAGCAACTTCGGACAGGGGGCGTTAGATACGCAGTATTTT. Its translation: CASNFGQGALDTQYF.

The sample holds one count of this clone. J is TRBJ2-3 and V is TRBV6-1, with D possibly TRBD1 on 5 matching bases. CDR1 and CDR2 from the germline V gene are MNHNS and SASEGT. CDR3 length equals 13 residues. V was shortened by 1 base and J by 14 bases, with 16 bases between the two germline ends. CDR3 nucleotide sequence: TGTGCCAGCAGTGAAGTCGGGCAGGGTCCCTCGTATTTT. This gives the protein CASSEVGQGPSYF.

The chain is built from TRBV10-3 and TRBJ2-7; D might be TRBD2 (6 bases). There are 15 residues in the CDR3. Per the germline V gene, CDR1 is ENHRY and CDR2 is SYGVKD. The V and J ends lost 5 bases and 0 bases respectively, with 14 bases between them. For the CDR3, the DNA is TGTGCCATCAGTCATAGCGGAGACAGCTCCTACGAGCAGTACTTC. Its protein is CAISHSGDSSYEQYF.

This sequence joins TRBV7-6 and TRBJ2-7, with TRBD2 identical over 8 bases. This CDR3 spans 12 amino acids. Germline-derived CDR1 and CDR2 are SGHVS and FNYEAQ. Trimming at V came to 5 bases and at J to 5 bases, leaving 2 bases not matched to a gene. The DNA of the CDR3 is TGTGCCAGCAGCCCCGGGAGGGACGAGCAGTACTTC. It translates to CASSPGRDEQYF.

This sequence joins TRBV14 and TRBJ1-4; D gene unclear. This CDR3 has 14 residues. Germline CDR1 SGHDN, CDR2 FVKESK. The ends were cut back, 3 bases at V and 4 bases at J, with 9 bases in the middle. In DNA, the CDR3 is TGTGCCAGCAGCCACCGATCGGTTAATGAAAAACTGTTTTTT. As protein: CASSHRSVNEKLFF.